The clone carrying this T cell receptor (beta chain) is classed as medium-sized. Its matching antigen is unknown. Original data processing: Between-group CDR3 differences, defined by clinicopathological status, yielded a distant-metastasis classifier for papillary thyroid cancer. MiXCR reprocessed the PCR reads for TCRdb. TCRdb's processing, not the authors', yielded these V and J calls. This repertoire shows about 18,000 clones, 34% found once; its top ten account for approximately 11%. Among the patients, none had received any treatment before thyroid surgery. This specimen comes from a study of metastatic and nonmetastatic thyroid tumors. Study results and caveats: Significantly higher TCR beta diversity was reportedly seen in malignant thyroid tumors than benign nodules, in blood and tumor.

V lost 2 bases and J 5 bases, leaving 16 bases between the germline ends. Germline V gives CDR1 LNHNV, CDR2 YYDKDF (reference sequence). CDR3 length: 15 residues. Sequencing input: tumor tissue. The chain uses TRBV15 and TRBJ2-7; possible D gene TRBD1, 6 bases. The sequence came from a male donor with papillary thyroid cancer or a benign thyroid nodule (not recorded which). Some clones in this sample may be carry-over from other donors' samples. The chain's CDR3 is CATSRPLGQPNEQYF. As DNA, the CDR3 is TGTGCCACCAGCAGACCTCTGGGACAACCTAACGAGCAGTACTTC.